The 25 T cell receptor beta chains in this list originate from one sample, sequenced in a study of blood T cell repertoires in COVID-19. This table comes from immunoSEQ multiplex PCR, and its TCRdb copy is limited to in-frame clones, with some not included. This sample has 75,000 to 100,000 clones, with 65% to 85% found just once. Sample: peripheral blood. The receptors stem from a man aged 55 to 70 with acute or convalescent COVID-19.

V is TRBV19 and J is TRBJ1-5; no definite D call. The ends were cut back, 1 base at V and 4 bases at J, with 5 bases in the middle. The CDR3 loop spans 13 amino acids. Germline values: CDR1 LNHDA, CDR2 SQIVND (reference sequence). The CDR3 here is CASSIGVNQPQHF. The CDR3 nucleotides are TGTGCCAGTAGTATAGGAGTTAATCAGCCCCAGCATTTT. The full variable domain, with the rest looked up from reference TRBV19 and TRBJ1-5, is DGGITQSPKYLFRKEGQNVTLSCEQNLNHDAMYWYRQDPGQGLRLIYYSQIVNDFQKGDIAEGYSVSREKKESFPLTVTSAQKNPTAFYLCASSIGVNQPQHFGDGTRLSIL.

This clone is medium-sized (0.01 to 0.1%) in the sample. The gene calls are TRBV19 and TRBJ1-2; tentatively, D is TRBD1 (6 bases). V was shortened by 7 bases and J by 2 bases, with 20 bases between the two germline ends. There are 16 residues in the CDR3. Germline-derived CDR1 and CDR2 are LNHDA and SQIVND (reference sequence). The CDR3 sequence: CASTPPPRDRNYGYTF. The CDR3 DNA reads TGTGCCAGTACCCCTCCCCCACGCGACAGGAACTATGGCTACACCTTC.

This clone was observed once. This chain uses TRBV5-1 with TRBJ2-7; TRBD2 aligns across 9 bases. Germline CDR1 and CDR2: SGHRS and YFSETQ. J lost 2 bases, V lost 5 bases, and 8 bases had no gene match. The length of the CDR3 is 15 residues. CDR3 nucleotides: TGCGCCAGCAGGACCATTGCGGGAGGGCCCTACGAGCAGTACTTC. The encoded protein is CASRTIAGGPYEQYF.

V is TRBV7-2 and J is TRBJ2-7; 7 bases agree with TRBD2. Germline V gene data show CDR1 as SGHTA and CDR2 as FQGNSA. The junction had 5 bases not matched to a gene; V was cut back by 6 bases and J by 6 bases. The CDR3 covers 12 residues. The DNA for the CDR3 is TGTGCCAGCAGTCCCTGGGGGGGCGAGCAGTACTTC. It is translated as CASSPWGGEQYF. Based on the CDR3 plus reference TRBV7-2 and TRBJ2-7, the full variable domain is GAGVSQSPSNKVTEKGKDVELRCDPISGHTALYWYRQSLGQGLEFLIYFQGNSAPDKSGLPSDRFSAERTGGSVSTLTIQRTQQEDSAVYLCASSPWGGEQYFGPGTRLTVT.

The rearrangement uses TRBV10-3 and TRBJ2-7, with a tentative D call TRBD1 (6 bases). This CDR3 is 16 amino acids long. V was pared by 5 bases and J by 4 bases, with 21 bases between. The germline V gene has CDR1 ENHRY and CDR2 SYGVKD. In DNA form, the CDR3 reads TGTGCCATCAGTCCACTCCGGGACAAAAAGAAGTACGAGCAGTACTTC. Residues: CAISPLRDKKKYEQYF.

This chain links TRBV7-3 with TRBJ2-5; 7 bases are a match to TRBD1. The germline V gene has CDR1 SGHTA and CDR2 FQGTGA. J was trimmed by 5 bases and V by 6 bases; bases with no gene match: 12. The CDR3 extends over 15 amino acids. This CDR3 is CASSTRGGAPETQYF. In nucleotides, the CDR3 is TGTGCCAGCAGTACGAGAGGGGGCGCTCCGGAGACCCAGTACTTC.

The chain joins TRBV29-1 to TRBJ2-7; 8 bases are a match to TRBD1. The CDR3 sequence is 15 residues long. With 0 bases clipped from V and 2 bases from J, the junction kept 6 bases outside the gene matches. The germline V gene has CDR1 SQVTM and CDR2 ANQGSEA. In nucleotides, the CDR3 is TGCAGCGTTGAAGAGACAGGGGTGCTGACCTACGAGCAGTACTTC. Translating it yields CSVEETGVLTYEQYF.

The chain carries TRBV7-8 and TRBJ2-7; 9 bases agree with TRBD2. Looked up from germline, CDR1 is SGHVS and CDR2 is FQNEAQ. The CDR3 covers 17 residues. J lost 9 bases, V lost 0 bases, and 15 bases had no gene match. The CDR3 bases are TGTGCCAGCAGCTTAGCCTTCACTAGCGGGCCAGCTCTTGGGCAGTACTTC. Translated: CASSLAFTSGPALGQYF.

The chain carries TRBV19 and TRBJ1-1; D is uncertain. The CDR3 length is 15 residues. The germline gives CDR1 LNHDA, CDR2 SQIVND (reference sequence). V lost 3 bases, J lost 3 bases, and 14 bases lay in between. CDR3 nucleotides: TGTGCCAGTAGTATTAATGATGGCAGTCACACTGAAGCTTTCTTT. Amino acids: CASSINDGSHTEAFF.

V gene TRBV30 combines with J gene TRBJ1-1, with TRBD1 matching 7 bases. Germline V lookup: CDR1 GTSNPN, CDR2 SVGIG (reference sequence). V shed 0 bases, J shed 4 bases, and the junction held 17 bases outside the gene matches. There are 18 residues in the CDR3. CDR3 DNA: TGTGCCTGGAGTGTATTGCCCGCCAGGGGGGAACGTGGCACTGAAGCTTTCTTT. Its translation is CAWSVLPARGERGTEAFF. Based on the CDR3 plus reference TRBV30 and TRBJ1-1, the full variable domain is SQTIHQWPATLVQPVGSPLSLECTVEGTSNPNLYWYRQAAGRGLQLLFYSVGIGQISSEVPQNLSASRPQDRQFILSSKKLLLSDSGFYLCAWSVLPARGERGTEAFFGQGTRLTVV.

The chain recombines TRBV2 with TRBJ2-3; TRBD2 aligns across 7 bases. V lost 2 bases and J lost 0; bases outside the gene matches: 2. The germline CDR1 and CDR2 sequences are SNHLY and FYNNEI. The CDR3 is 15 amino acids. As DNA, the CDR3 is TGTGCCAGCAGTGAACCGGGGGGAAGCACAGATACGCAGTATTTT. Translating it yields CASSEPGGSTDTQYF.

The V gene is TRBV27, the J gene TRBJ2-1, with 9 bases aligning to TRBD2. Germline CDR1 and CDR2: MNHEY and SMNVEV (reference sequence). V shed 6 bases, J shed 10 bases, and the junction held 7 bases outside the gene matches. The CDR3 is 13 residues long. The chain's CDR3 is CASSALSGGEQFF. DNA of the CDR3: TGTGCCAGCAGCGCCCTTAGCGGGGGCGAGCAGTTCTTC.

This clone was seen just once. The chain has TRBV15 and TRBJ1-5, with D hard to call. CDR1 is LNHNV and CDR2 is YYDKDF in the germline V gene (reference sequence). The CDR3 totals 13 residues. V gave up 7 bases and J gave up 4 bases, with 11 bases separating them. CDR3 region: CATTIGLNQPQHF. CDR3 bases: TGTGCCACCACGATTGGGCTTAATCAGCCCCAGCATTTT. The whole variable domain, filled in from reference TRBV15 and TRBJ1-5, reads DAMVIQNPRYQVTQFGKPVTLSCSQTLNHNVMYWYQQKSSQAPKLLFHYYDKDFNNEADTPDNFQSRRPNTSFCFLDIRSPGLGDTAMYLCATTIGLNQPQHFGDGTRLSIL.

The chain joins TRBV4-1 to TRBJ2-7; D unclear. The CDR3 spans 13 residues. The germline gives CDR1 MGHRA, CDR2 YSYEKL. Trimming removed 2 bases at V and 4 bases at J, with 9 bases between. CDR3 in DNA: TGCGCCAGCAGCCAAAGTCTAGATTACGAGCAGTACTTC. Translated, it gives CASSQSLDYEQYF.

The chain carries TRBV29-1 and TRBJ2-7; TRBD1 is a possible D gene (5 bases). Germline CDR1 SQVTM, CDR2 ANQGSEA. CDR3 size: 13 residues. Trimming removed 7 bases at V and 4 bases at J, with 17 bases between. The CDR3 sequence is CSGRTGLSYEQYF. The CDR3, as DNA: TGCAGCGGCCGAACAGGATTGAGTTACGAGCAGTACTTC.

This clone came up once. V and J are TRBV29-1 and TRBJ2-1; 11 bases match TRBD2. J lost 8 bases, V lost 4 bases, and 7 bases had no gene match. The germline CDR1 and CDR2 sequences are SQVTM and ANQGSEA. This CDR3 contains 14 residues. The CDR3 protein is CSVVSSGGQHEQFF. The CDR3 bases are TGCAGCGTTGTTTCTAGCGGGGGGCAGCATGAGCAGTTCTTC.

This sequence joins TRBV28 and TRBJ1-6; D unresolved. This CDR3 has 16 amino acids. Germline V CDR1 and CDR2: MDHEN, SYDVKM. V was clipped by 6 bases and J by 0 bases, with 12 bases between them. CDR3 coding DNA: TGTGCCAGCAGCCCTTTATACGGCTCCTATAATTCACCCCTCCACTTT. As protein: CASSPLYGSYNSPLHF.

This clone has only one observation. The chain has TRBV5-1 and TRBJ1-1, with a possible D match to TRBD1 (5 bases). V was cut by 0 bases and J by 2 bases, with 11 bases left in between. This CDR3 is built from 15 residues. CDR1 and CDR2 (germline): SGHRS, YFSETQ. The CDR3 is CASSLARDLNTEAFF. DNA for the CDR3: TGCGCCAGCAGCTTGGCCAGGGACTTAAACACTGAAGCTTTCTTT.

The CDR3 reads CASSDPTSGMGGEQFF. In nucleotides, the CDR3 is TGTGCCAGCAGTGACCCGACTAGCGGGATGGGTGGTGAGCAGTTCTTC. The J gene is TRBJ2-1, the V gene TRBV25-1, with TRBD2 identical over 11 bases. Germline V gives CDR1 MGHDK, CDR2 SYGVNS. There are 16 residues in the CDR3. J gave up 9 bases and V 3 bases, and 10 bases lay outside the gene matches.

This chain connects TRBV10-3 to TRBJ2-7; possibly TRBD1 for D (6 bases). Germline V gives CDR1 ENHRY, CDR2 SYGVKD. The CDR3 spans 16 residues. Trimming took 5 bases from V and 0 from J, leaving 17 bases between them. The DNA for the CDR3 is TGTGCCATCAGTACATCCGGGACAACGGGCTCCTACGAGCAGTACTTC. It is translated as CAISTSGTTGSYEQYF.

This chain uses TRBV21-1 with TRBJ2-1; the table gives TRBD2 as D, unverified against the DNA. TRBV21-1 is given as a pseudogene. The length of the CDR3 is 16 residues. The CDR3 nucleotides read TGTGCCAGCAGCAAATTAGTCCGCTCCCCCAACAATGAGCAGTTCTTC. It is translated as CASSKLVRSPNNEQFF.

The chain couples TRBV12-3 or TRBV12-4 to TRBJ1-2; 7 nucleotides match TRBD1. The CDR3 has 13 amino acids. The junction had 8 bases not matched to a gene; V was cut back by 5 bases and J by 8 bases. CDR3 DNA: TGTGCCAGCAGTCGCGGACAGGTGGGGGGCTACACCTTC. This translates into CASSRGQVGGYTF.

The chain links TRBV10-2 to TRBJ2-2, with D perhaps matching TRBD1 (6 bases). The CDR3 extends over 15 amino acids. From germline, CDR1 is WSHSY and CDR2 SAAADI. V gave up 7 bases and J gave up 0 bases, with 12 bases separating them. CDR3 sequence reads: CASKPGQTNTGELFF. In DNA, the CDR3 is TGCGCCAGCAAACCGGGACAAACGAACACCGGGGAGCTGTTTTTT.

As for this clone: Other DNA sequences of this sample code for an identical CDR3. The CDR3: CASSYQGTDTQYF. DNA of the CDR3: TGCGCCAGCAGCTACCAGGGGACAGATACGCAGTATTTT. V and J are TRBV5-1 and TRBJ2-3, with D perhaps matching TRBD1 (6 bases). Trimming removed 3 bases at V and 3 bases at J, with 8 bases between. The germline CDR1 and CDR2 sequences are SGHRS and YFSETQ. The CDR3 contains 13 residues.

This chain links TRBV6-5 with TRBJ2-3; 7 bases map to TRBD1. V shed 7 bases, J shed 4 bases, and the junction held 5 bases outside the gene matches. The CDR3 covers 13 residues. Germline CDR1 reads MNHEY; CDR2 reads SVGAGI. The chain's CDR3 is CASTRQGPDTQYF. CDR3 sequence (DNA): TGTGCCAGCACCAGACAGGGTCCAGATACGCAGTATTTT.